The rows below give T cell receptor beta chains drawn from one sample of a study of long-term antiretroviral therapy in people with HIV. Data came from immunoSEQ multiplex PCR; TCRdb stores just in-frame clones and leaves some out. The table lists about 16,000 clones, around 88% of them singletons, with roughly 15% in the top ten. This sample comprised unsorted PBMCs, obtained approximately 2.3 years before starting antiretroviral therapy. These receptors originate from a woman aged 25 to 39 with HIV. The CDR3 runs from the conserved cysteine through the conserved F or W. D genes are given only for firm matches. Clone size is shown for a subset of rows, as once, few, many or a class of expanded clone.

v_gene	j_gene	len	d_gene	abundance	CDR3aa	CDR3nt
TRBV9	TRBJ2-1	15	TRBD1	.	CASSVSGTAYNEQFF	TGTGCCAGCAGCGTATCCGGGACAGCCTACAATGAGCAGTTCTTC
TRBV30	TRBJ2-1	14	.	.	CALRPTRRYNEQFF	TGTGCCTTACGACCGACAAGAAGGTACAATGAGCAGTTCTTC
TRBV5-4	TRBJ2-7	14	TRBD1	.	CASSPGTGGYEQYF	TGTGCCAGCAGCCCCGGGACAGGGGGCTACGAGCAGTACTTC
TRBV28	TRBJ1-5	16	.	once	CASVGLVAGSNQPQHF	TGTGCCAGCGTAGGTTTAGTGGCCGGGAGCAATCAGCCCCAGCATTTT
TRBV9	TRBJ1-1	13	.	.	CASSVEPNTEAFF	TGTGCCAGCAGCGTTGAACCGAACACTGAAGCTTTCTTT
TRBV6-5	TRBJ1-2	14	TRBD1	once	CASRPGQANYGYTF	TGTGCCAGCAGACCGGGACAGGCTAACTATGGCTACACCTTC
TRBV12-5	TRBJ1-3	16	TRBD1	.	CASAGRGTPSGNTIYF	TGTGCTAGTGCTGGCAGGGGGACCCCCTCTGGAAACACCATATATTTT
TRBV5-4	TRBJ2-7	14	.	.	CASSPVGRTYEQYF	TGTGCCAGCAGCCCGGTGGGGAGGACCTACGAGCAGTACTTC
TRBV4-3	TRBJ1-1	14	.	.	CASSQVQGHTEAFF	TGCGCCAGCAGCCAAGTCCAGGGTCACACTGAAGCTTTCTTT
TRBV18	TRBJ2-7	13	.	once	CASSPTNRYEQYF	TGTGCCAGCTCACCTACCAACAGGTACGAGCAGTACTTC
TRBV7-9	TRBJ2-1	13	.	few	CASSFSGRNEQFF	TGTGCCAGCAGCTTCTCGGGACGCAATGAGCAGTTCTTC
TRBV7-9	TRBJ2-3	16	TRBD2	.	CASRWELAGAPDTQYF	TGTGCCAGCAGATGGGAACTAGCGGGGGCACCGGATACGCAGTATTTT
TRBV29-1	TRBJ2-5	14	.	.	CSVSGRGGQETQYF	TGCAGCGTCTCAGGGCGTGGGGGCCAAGAGACCCAGTACTTC
TRBV6-5	TRBJ1-2	12	.	.	CASSYGGVGYTF	TGTGCCAGCAGTTATGGGGGGGTTGGCTACACCTTC
TRBV6-5	TRBJ1-2	15	TRBD1	once	CASSYAGTGSYGYTF	TGTGCCAGCAGTTACGCCGGGACAGGGTCCTATGGCTACACCTTC
TRBV19	TRBJ1-2	14	.	.	CASSPQTGNYGYTF	TGTGCCAGTAGTCCCCAAACAGGGAACTATGGCTACACCTTC
TRBV5-1	TRBJ2-7	15	.	.	CASSLDGGSSYEQYF	TGCGCCAGCAGCTTGGATGGGGGAAGCTCCTACGAGCAGTACTTC
TRBV23-1	TRBJ2-5	14	TRBD2	.	CASTSIVEGGAQYF	TGCGCCAGCACTTCAATTGTAGAGGGAGGGGCCCAGTACTTC
TRBV9	TRBJ2-2	18	.	.	CASSLPQGKWANTGELFF	TGTGCCAGCAGCTTACCTCAGGGGAAGTGGGCGAACACCGGGGAGCTGTTTTTT
TRBV18	TRBJ2-7	14	TRBD1	.	CASSDRQGTYEQYF	TGTGCCAGCTCAGATCGACAGGGGACCTACGAGCAGTACTTC
TRBV7-2	TRBJ2-7	15	TRBD1	.	CASSSGDRLAAEQYF	TGTGCCAGCAGCTCAGGGGACAGACTGGCGGCCGAGCAGTACTTC
TRBV7-9	TRBJ1-1	14	.	.	CASSPGNSNTEAFF	TGTGCCAGCAGTCCGGGGAACTCGAACACTGAAGCTTTCTTT
TRBV7-2	TRBJ2-7	13	TRBD1	few	CASSLGDRREQYF	TGTGCCAGCAGCTTAGGGGACAGAAGGGAGCAGTACTTC
TRBV5-6	TRBJ1-3	11	.	.	CASSLENTIYF	TGTGCCAGCAGCTTGGAGAACACCATATATTTT